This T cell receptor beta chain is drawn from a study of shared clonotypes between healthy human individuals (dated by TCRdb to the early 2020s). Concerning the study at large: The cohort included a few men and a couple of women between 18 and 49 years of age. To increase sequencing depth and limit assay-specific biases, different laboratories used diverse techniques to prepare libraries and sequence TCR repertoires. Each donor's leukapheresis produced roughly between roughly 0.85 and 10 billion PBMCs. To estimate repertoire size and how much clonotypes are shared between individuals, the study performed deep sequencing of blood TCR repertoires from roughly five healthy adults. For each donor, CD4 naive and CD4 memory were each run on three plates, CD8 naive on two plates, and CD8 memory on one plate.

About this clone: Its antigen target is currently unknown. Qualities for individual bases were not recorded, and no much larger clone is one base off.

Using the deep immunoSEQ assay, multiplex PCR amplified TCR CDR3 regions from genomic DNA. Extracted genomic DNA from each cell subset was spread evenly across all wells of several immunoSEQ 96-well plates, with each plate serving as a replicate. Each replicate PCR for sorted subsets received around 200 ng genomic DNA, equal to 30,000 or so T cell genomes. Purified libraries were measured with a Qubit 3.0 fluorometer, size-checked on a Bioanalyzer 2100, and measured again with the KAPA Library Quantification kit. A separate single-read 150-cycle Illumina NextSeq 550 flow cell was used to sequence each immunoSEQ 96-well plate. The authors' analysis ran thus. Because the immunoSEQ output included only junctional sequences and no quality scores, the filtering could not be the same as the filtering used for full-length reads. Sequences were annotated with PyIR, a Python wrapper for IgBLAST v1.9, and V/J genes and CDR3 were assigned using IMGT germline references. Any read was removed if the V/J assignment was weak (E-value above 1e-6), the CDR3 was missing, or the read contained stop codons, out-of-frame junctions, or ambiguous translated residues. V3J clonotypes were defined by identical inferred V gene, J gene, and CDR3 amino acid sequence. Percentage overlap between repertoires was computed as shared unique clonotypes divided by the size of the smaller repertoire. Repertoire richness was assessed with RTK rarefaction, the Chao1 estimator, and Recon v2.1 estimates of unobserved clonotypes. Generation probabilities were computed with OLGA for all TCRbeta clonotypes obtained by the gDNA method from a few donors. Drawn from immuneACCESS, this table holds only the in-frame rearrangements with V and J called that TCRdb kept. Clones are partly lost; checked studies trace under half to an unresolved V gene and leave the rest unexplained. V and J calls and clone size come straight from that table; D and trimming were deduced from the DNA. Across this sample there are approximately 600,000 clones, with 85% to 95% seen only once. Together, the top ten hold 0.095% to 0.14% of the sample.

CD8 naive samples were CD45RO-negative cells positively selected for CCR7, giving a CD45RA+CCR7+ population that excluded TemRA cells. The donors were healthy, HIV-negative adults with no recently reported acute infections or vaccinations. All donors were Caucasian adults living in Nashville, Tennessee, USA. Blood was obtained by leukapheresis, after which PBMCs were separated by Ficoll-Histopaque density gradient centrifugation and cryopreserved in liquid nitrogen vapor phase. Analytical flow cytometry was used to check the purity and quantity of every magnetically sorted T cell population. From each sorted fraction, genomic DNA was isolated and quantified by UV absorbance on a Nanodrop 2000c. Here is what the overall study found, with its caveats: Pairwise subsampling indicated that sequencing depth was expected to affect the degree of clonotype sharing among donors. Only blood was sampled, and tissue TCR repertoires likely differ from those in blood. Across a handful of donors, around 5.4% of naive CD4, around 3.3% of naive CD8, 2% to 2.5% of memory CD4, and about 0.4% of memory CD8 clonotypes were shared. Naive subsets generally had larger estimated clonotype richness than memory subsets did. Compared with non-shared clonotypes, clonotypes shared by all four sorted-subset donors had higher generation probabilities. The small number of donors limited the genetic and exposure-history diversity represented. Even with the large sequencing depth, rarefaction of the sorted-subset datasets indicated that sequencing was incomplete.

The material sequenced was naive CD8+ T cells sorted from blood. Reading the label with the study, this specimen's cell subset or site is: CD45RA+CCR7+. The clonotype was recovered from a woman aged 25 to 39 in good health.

The bases read TGTGCCAGCAGCCCGGACAGGGCTTGGGCTTTCTTT. The resulting protein is CASSPDRAWAFF. The chain is encoded by TRBV7-2 joined to TRBJ1-1; TRBD1 aligns with 8 central bases. From the germline V gene, CDR1 is SGHTA and CDR2 is FQGNSA. V ends up 5 bases short and J 11 bases short, with an unmatched junction base count of 7. Reading from cysteine to phenylalanine, the CDR3 counts 12 amino acids. Only the CDR3 region is kept as DNA, spanning 36 bases read in frame from base 1.